Listed below are T cell receptor beta chains from one sample, sequenced in a study of human T cells and chemical hapten exposure. TCRdb analysed the RACE reads with MiXCR anew, one entry per CDR3 protein. Found here are around 99,000 distinct CDR3 sequences, roughly an eighth of them singletons; the top ten hold 2.1%. This specimen consisted of whole blood, obtained in connection with sensitization to the hapten diphenylcyclopropenone (DPC). Source of these receptors: a woman in her thirties or forties with alopecia areata. Some clones in this sample may be carry-over from other donors' samples. Each CDR3 is given with its conserved first and last residue. The D gene is left open where the match is weak. Clone size is shown for a subset of rows, as once, few, many or a class of expanded clone.

j_call v_call d_call clone_size cdr3_nt cdr3_aa
TRBJ1-1 TRBV7-3 . . TGTGCCAGCAGCTTCGAGCGGAACACTGAAGCTTTCTTT CASSFERNTEAFF
TRBJ2-3 TRBV5-1 TRBD1 . TGCGCCAGCAGCACTGGACAGGGTTCGACAGATACGCAGTATTTT CASSTGQGSTDTQYF
TRBJ2-1 TRBV28 . many TGTGCCAGCACCTTAGCCGCTGTTTACAATGAGCAGTTCTTC CASTLAAVYNEQFF
TRBJ2-3 TRBV29-1 TRBD2 . TGCAGCGTTGAGTTGGGGAGGGGCACAGATACGCAGTATTTT CSVELGRGTDTQYF
TRBJ1-1 TRBV7-9 TRBD1 . TGTGCCAGCAGCCGGGACAGGGTTGGAACTGAAGCTTTCTTT CASSRDRVGTEAFF
TRBJ1-1 TRBV2 . few TGTGCCAGCAGGATCCCAAAAGTCCCGAACACTGAAGCTTTCTTT CASRIPKVPNTEAFF
TRBJ2-5 TRBV7-9 . few TGTGCCAGCAGCTTCACCCGGAGATTCCAAGAGACCCAGTACTTC CASSFTRRFQETQYF
TRBJ1-3 TRBV18 . many TGTGCCAGCTCACCAAACCAGGGACCCGAGGGCTCTGGAAACACCATATATTTT CASSPNQGPEGSGNTIYF
TRBJ2-4 TRBV3-1 . many TGTGCCAGCAGCCAAGAGGGCTCGATCTTAAGGGACATTCAGTACTTC CASSQEGSILRDIQYF
TRBJ1-5 TRBV12-3/TRBV12-4 . . TGTGCCAGCAAGGGCGGCAATCAGCCCCAGCATTTT CASKGGNQPQHF
TRBJ1-3 TRBV18 . few TGTGCCAGCTCACCACCTTCCCTCTCTGGAAACACCATATATTTT CASSPPSLSGNTIYF
TRBJ2-1 TRBV7-2 . few TGTGCCAGCAGCTGGAACGAGGGAAGCGGACGGCAGTTCTTC CASSWNEGSGRQFF
TRBJ1-5 TRBV9 . many TGTGCCAGCGGAGGGCAGGGGCAGCCCCAGCATTTT CASGGQGQPQHF
TRBJ2-1 TRBV6-4 TRBD1 . TGTGCCAGCAGTGACGAATTGAGGGGGCAACACTCAGAGCAGTTCTTC CASSDELRGQHSEQFF
TRBJ2-2 TRBV24-1 . . TGTGCCACCAGTGATCTCGATCAGGTGACCGGGGAGCTGTTTTTT CATSDLDQVTGELFF
TRBJ1-1 TRBV27 . many TGTGCCAGCAGTTTGGGGGCAGGCATGAACACTGAAGCTTTCTTT CASSLGAGMNTEAFF
TRBJ2-1 TRBV5-1 TRBD2 . TGCGCCAGCAGTGTGCTAGCGGTTGTGGGTGAGCAGTTCTTC CASSVLAVVGEQFF
TRBJ2-6 TRBV4-3 TRBD1 few TGCGCCAGCAGCCAGTTTATTACAGGGGCTGGGGCCAACGTCCTGACTTTC CASSQFITGAGANVLTF
TRBJ2-5 TRBV6-2/TRBV6-3 . many TGTGCCAGCAGTTACGCTAGCCAAGAGACCCAGTACTTC CASSYASQETQYF
TRBJ2-3 TRBV5-1 TRBD1 . TGCGCCAGCAAGGAAACAGGGGAGAGGACAGATACGCAGTATTTT CASKETGERTDTQYF
TRBJ2-1 TRBV6-5 . few TGTGCCAGCAGGTTCGGGCGGGTCGTACCCCCGAATGAGCAGTTCTTC CASRFGRVVPPNEQFF
TRBJ2-5 TRBV7-9 . many TGTGCCAGCAGCTCTTTAAGGGACCAAGAGACCCAGTACTTC CASSSLRDQETQYF
TRBJ1-5 TRBV6-5 . few TGTGCCAGTTCTAGGGGATTATGGGACAATCAGCCCCAGCATTTT CASSRGLWDNQPQHF
TRBJ2-7 TRBV11-1 . many TGTGCCAGCAGCTTCGTCAACTCCTACGAGCAGTACTTC CASSFVNSYEQYF
TRBJ2-5 TRBV5-1 . . TGCGCCAGCAGCTTTGGGGGGGCGTACGAGACCCAGTACTTC CASSFGGAYETQYF
TRBJ2-7 TRBV6-5 . . TGTGCCAGCAGTTACTCGGCGGGTGGGGCCTCCTACGAGCAGTACTTC CASSYSAGGASYEQYF
TRBJ1-1 TRBV28 . once TGTGCCAGCACTCTGTACAATGAAGCTTTCTTT CASTLYNEAFF
TRBJ2-2 TRBV6-1 TRBD1 few TGTGCCAGCAGTGAACCGGGACAGGTGGTTACCGGGGAGCTGTTTTTT CASSEPGQVVTGELFF
TRBJ1-1 TRBV4-1 TRBD1 many TGCGCCAGCAGCCAAGATCAAATAGGGGGCACTCGGAGCACTGAAGCTTTCTTT CASSQDQIGGTRSTEAFF
TRBJ2-3 TRBV10-2 TRBD1 many TGCGCCAGCAGGGAACCGGGACAGGGCCCTTGGGATACGCAGTATTTT CASREPGQGPWDTQYF
TRBJ2-1 TRBV6-2/TRBV6-3 TRBD1 few TGTGCCAGCAGTTACGGGACAGGGAGGGATGAGCAGTTCTTC CASSYGTGRDEQFF
TRBJ2-5 TRBV6-2/TRBV6-3 . many TGTGCCAGCAGTTTTGCCCAGTACCAAGAGACCCAGTACTTC CASSFAQYQETQYF
TRBJ1-1 TRBV5-1 TRBD1 . TGCGCCAGCAGCGCGGGACAGCTGGTTAACACTGAAGCTTTCTTT CASSAGQLVNTEAFF
TRBJ2-7 TRBV20-1 . few TGCAGTGTCTCAGGGACCGCCTACTCCTACGAGCAGTACTTC CSVSGTAYSYEQYF
TRBJ1-1 TRBV7-2 TRBD1 many TGTGCCAGCAGGTTCCGGGACAGCATAAACACTGAAGCTTTCTTT CASRFRDSINTEAFF
TRBJ2-7 TRBV11-1 . many TGTGCCAGCAGCCCTCTGGGCCGCTACGAGCAGTACTTC CASSPLGRYEQYF
TRBJ1-1 TRBV6-5 . . TGTGCCAGCAGGTCTCCAGGTATAAACACTGAAGCTTTCTTT CASRSPGINTEAFF
TRBJ2-7 TRBV28 TRBD2 . TGTGCCAGCAACACGGGAGGGCCAGGGGAGCAGTACTTC CASNTGGPGEQYF
TRBJ2-5 TRBV11-3 TRBD1 . TGTGCCAGCAGCTTGGGACAGGGAGGCGGAGAGACCCAGTACTTC CASSLGQGGGETQYF
TRBJ2-2 TRBV20-1 . few TGCAGTGCTAGAGATTCAGGGCAGGGCACCAACACCGGGGAGCTGTTTTTT CSARDSGQGTNTGELFF
TRBJ1-2 TRBV6-2/TRBV6-3 TRBD1 many TGTGCCAGCAGTTACGGGAGGGGGCAAGGCGACTATGGCTACACCTTC CASSYGRGQGDYGYTF
TRBJ2-1 TRBV3-1 . . TGTGCCAGCAGCCAAGTAGGGGCTAGCTCCTACAATGAGCAGTTCTTC CASSQVGASSYNEQFF
TRBJ2-1 TRBV7-6 TRBD1 few TGTGCCAGCAGCTTGGGACAGGGGGGGAATGAGCAGTTCTTC CASSLGQGGNEQFF
TRBJ2-7 TRBV27 . few TGTGCCAGCAGTTTAAGAGGGCCCCCACATTCCTACGAGCAGTACTTC CASSLRGPPHSYEQYF
TRBJ2-2 TRBV29-1 . . TGCAGCGTTGAAGATCCGACTAACCCCGGCGGGGAGCTGTTTTTT CSVEDPTNPGGELFF